This T cell receptor beta chain was identified in a study of cytomegalovirus exposure and HLA in healthy donors. Looking at the study overall: Inside one of the first data releases sat some 93 million unique TCRs taken from HLA-typed donors. Overall study results and limits: As a later analysis showed, several of the most significant clusters appeared to be linked to common viral pathogens. Analyses of presence and absence presupposed an approximately uniform sequencing depth across donors.

The PCR ran on 60 Vbeta and 13 Jbeta primers. Sequencing used immunoSEQ multiplex PCR; TCRdb keeps in-frame clones, though not all of them. Recorded for this sample: about 160,000 clones. A word on this clone: Its specificity is unknown.

Healthy bone marrow donors made up the donor group. The specimen was PBMCs. The sequence was obtained from a man aged 25 to 40 in good health and CMV-seronegative.

Here the CDR3 DNA reads TGTGCCAGCAGCCCGGGACTAGCGGGAGGGGCCACCGGGGAGCTGTTTTTT. It specifies CASSPGLAGGATGELFF. V is TRBV7-6 and J is TRBJ2-2; 16 bases agree with TRBD2. The CDR3 sequence is 17 residues long. V gave up 5 bases and J gave up 4 bases; unmatched junction bases: 4. Germline values: CDR1 SGHVS, CDR2 FNYEAQ.